This T cell receptor (beta chain) was observed in a study of blood T cell repertoires in COVID-19. About the research overall: Donors in the United States, Italy and Spain gave samples during acute or convalescent COVID-19. PBMCs, B-cell-depleted T cells, or T cells provided the cDNA or gDNA that made up the material.

The ends lost 7 bases at V and 5 bases at J; junction bases unmatched: 15. This CDR3 has 17 amino acids. Germline V lookup: CDR1 SQVTM, CDR2 ANQGSEA. Per the original methods: Amplification of reference gene primers was used by the study to estimate nucleated cell counts. Method: immunoSEQ multiplex PCR; TCRdb's copy keeps in-frame clones and lacks some. The DNA was the basis for D and trimming; V, J and clone size are from that table. The sample comprises more than 250,000 clones, 65% to 85% of which are singletons, and about 1.2% rests with the top ten. This chain connects TRBV29-1 to TRBJ2-1; TRBD2 matches at 12 bases. The sample taken for sequencing was peripheral blood. This TCR came from a woman in her fifties or sixties with acute or convalescent COVID-19. The CDR3 nucleotides read TGCAGCGCACCTACTAGCGGGGGGACCCTGGCTGACAATGAGCAGTTCTTC. Its protein is CSAPTSGGTLADNEQFF.